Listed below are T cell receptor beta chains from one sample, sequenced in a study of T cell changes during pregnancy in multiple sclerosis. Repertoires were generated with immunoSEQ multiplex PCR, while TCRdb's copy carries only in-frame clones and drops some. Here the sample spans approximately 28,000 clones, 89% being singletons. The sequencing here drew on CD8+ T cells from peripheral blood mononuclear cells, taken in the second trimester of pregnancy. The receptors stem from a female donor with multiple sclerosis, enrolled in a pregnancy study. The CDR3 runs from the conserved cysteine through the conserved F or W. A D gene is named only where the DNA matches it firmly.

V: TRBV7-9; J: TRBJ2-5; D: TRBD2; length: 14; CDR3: CASSLSGSGETQYF
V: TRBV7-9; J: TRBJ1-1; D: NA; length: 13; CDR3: CASSLYRQDGAFF
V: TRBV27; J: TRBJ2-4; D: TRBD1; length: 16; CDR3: CASRRSNTGGFNIQYF
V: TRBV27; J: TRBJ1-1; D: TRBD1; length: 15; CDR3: CASSLGDRIDTEAFF
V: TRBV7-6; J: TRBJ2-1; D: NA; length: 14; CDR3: CASSFKTSDNEQFF
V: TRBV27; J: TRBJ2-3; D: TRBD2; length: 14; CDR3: CASSQTSDTDTQYF
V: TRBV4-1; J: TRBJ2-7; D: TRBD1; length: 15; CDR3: CASSQDHRGLYEQYF
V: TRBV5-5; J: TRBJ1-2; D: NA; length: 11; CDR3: CASSGSYGYTF
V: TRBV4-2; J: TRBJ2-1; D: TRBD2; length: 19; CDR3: CASSQDSPLGGRAYNEQFF
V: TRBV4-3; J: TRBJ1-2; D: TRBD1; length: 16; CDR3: CASSQDTGTGANGYTF
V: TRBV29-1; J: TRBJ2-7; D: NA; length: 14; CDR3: CSVELEGQLYEQYF
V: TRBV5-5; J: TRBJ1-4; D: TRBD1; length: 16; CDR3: CASSGGTDPGGEKLFF
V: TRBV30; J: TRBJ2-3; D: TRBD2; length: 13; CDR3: CAWSGGSGDTQYF
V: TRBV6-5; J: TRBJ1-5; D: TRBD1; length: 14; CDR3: CASSQDRGNQPQHF
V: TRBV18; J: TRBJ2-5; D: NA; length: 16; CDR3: CASSLTIGQPQETQYF
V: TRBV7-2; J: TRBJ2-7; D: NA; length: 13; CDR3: CASSSQDTYEQYF
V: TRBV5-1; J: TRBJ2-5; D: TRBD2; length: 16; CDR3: CASSLSETSGQRAQYF
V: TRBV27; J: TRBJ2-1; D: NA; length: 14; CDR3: CASGGASGPHEQFF
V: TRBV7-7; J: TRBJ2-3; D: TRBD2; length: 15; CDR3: CASSLALADTDTQYF
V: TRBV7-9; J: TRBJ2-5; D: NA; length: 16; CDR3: CASSLVQGPSQETQYF
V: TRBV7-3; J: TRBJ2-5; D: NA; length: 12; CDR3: CACSLDGGTQYF
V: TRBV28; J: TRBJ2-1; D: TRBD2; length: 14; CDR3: CASSLRLAGNEQFF
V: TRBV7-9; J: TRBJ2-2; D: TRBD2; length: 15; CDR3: CASSPRTSGRRELFF